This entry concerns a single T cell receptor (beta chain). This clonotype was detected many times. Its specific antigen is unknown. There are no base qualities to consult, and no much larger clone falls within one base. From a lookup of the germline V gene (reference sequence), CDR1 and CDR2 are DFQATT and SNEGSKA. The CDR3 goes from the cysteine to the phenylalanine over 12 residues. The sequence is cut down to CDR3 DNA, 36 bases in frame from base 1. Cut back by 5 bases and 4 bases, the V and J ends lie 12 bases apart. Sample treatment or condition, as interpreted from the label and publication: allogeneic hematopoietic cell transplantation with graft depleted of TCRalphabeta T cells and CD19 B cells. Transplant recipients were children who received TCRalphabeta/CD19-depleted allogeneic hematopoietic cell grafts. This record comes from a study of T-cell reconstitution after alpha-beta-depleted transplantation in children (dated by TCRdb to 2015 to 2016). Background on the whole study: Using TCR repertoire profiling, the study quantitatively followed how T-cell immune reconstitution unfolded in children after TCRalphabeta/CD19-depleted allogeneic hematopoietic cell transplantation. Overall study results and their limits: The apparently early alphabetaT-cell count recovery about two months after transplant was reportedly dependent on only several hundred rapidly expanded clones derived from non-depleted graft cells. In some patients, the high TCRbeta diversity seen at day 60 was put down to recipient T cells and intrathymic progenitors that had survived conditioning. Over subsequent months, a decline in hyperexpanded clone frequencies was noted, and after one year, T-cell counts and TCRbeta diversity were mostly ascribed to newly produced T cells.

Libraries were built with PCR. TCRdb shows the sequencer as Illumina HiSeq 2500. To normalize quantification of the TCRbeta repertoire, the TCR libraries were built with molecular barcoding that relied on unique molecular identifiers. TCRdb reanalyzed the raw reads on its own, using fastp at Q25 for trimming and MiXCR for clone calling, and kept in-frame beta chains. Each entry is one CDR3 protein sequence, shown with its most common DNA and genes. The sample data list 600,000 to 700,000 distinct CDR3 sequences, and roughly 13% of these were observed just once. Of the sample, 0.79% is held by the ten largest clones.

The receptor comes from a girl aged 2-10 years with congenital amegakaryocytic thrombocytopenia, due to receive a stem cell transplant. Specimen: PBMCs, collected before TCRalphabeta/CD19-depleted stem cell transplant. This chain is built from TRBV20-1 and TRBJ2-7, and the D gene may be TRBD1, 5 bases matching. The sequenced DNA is TGCAGTGCTCTCTTCCGACAGTACGAGCAGTACTTC. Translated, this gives CSALFRQYEQYF.